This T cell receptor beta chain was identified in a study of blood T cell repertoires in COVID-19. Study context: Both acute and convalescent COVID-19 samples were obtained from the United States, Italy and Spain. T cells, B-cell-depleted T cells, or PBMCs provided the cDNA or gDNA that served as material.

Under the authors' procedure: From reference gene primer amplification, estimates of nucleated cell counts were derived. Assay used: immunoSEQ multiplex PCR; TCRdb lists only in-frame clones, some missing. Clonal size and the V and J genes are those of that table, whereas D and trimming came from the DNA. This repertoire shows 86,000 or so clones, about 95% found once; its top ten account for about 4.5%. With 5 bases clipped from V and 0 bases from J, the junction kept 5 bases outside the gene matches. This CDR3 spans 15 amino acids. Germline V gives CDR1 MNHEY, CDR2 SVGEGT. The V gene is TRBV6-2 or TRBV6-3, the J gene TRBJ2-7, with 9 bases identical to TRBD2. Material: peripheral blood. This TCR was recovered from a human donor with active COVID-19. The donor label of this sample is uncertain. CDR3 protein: CASSDSGRPSYEQYF. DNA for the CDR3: TGTGCCAGCAGTGACAGCGGGAGGCCCTCCTACGAGCAGTACTTC.